The TCR beta chain described here comes from a study of cytomegalovirus exposure and HLA in healthy donors. At the level of the study: The roughly 130 validation repertoires used the same platform as the 666 first-cohort repertoires, a later analysis reported.

Note on this clone: Its antigen is still unknown.

TCRdb's table, derived via immunoSEQ multiplex PCR, lists solely in-frame clones and lacks some. The sample has a few hundred thousand clones, roughly 90% seen once; the top ten hold about 0.99%. J gave up 11 bases and V 2 bases, and 10 bases lay outside the gene matches. CDR3 length equals 14 residues. Looked up from germline, CDR1 is MNHNY and CDR2 is SVGAGI (reference sequence). Study-level results: The authors confirmed in vitro that three CMV-associated chains were specific for CMV antigens. Overall, around 160 TCR beta chains were annotated as cytomegalovirus-associated.

This TCR derives from a woman aged 18-35 years in good health and CMV-seronegative. The gene calls are TRBV6-6 and TRBJ2-7, with 9 bases identical to TRBD1. Sequenced input: PBMCs. CDR3 residues: CASSYQGQGWPEYF. The CDR3 DNA is TGTGCCAGCAGTTACCAGGGACAGGGTTGGCCGGAGTACTTC.